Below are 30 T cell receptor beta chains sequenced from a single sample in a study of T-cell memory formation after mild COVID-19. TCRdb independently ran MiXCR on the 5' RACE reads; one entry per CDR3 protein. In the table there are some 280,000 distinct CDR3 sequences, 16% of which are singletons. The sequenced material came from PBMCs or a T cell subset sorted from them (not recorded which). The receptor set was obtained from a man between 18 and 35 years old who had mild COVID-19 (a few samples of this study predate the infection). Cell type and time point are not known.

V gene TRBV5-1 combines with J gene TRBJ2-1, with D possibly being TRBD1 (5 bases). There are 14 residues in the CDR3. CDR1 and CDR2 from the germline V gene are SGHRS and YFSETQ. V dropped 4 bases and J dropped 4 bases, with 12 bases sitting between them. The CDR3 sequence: CASSMRQPYNEQFF. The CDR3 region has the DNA TGCGCCAGCAGCATGAGACAGCCTTACAATGAGCAGTTCTTC.

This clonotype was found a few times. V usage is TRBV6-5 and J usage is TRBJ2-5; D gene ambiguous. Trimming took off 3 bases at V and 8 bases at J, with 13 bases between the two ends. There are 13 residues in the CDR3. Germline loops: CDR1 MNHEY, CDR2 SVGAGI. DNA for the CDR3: TGTGCCAGCAGTTATGGACCGGACGGTACCCAGTACTTC. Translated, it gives CASSYGPDGTQYF.

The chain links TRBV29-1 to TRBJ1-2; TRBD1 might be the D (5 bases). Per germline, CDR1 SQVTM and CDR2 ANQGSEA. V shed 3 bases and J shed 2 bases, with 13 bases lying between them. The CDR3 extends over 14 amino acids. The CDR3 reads CSVDHPGRNYGYTF. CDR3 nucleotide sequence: TGCAGCGTTGATCATCCGGGGCGAAACTATGGCTACACCTTC.

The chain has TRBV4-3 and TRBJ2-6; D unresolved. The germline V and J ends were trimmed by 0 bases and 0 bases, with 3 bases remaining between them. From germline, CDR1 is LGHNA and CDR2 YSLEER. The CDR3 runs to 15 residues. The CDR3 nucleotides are TGCGCCAGCAGCCAAGATGACTCTGGGGCCAACGTCCTGACTTTC. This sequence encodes CASSQDDSGANVLTF.

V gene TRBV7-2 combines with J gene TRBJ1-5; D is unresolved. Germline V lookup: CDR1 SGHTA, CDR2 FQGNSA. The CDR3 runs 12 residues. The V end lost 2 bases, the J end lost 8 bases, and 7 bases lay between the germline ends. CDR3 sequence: CASSLPHEPQHF. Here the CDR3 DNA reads TGTGCCAGCAGCTTACCCCATGAGCCCCAGCATTTT.

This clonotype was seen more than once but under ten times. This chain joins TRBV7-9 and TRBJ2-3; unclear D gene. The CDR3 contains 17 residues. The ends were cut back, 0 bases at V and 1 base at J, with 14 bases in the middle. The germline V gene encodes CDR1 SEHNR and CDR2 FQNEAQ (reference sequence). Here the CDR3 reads CASSLALQVIGTDTQYF. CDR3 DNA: TGTGCCAGCAGCTTAGCGCTCCAAGTGATCGGCACAGATACGCAGTATTTT.

CDR3 DNA sequence: TGTGCCAGCAGCCCCGGACAGGGAGGGGGCTATGGCTACACCTTC. It is translated as CASSPGQGGGYGYTF. The rearrangement joins TRBV7-2 to TRBJ1-2, with 8 bases fitting TRBD1. The CDR3 runs to 15 residues. Germline CDR1 reads SGHTA; CDR2 reads FQGNSA. The junction had 9 bases not matched to a gene; V was cut back by 5 bases and J by 4 bases.

The CDR3 spells CASSLTSLQETQYF. The CDR3 nucleotides are TGTGCCAGCAGCTTAACTAGCCTTCAAGAGACCCAGTACTTC. The chain recombines TRBV7-9 with TRBJ2-5; weak D call: TRBD2 (6 bases). Trimming removed 2 bases at V and 2 bases at J, with 9 bases between. CDR1 SEHNR and CDR2 FQNEAQ come from the germline V gene (reference sequence). There are 14 residues in the CDR3.

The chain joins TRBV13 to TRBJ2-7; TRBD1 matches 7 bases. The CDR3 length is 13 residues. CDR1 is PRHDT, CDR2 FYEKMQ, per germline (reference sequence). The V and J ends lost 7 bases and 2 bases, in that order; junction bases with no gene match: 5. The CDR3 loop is CASTDRLAYEQYF. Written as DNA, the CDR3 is TGTGCCAGCACGGACAGGCTCGCCTACGAGCAGTACTTC.

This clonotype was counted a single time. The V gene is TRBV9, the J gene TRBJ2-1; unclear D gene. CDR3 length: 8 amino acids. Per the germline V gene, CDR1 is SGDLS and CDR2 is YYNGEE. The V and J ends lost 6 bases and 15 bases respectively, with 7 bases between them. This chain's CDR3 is CASTLPFF. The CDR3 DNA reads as TGTGCCAGCACCCTCCCGTTCTTC.

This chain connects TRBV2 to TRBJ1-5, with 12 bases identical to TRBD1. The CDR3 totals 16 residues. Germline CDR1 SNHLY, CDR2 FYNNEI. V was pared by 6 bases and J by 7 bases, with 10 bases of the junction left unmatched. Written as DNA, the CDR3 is TGTGCCAGCAGCGCCCCGGGACAGGGGGCTGCGCAGCCCCAGCATTTT. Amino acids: CASSAPGQGAAQPQHF. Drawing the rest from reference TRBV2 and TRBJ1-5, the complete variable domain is EPEVTQTPSHQVTQMGQEVILRCVPISNHLYFYWYRQILGQKVEFLVSFYNNEISEKSEIFDDQFSVERPDGSNFTLKIRSTKLEDSAMYFCASSAPGQGAAQPQHFGDGTRLSIL.

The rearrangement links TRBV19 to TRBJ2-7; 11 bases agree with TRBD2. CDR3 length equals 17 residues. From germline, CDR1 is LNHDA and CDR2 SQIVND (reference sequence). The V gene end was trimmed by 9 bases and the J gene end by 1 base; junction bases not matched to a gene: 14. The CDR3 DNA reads TGTGCCAGCCGGGGCCTCTCTAGCGGGGGGACTTCCTACGAGCAGTACTTC. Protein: CASRGLSSGGTSYEQYF.

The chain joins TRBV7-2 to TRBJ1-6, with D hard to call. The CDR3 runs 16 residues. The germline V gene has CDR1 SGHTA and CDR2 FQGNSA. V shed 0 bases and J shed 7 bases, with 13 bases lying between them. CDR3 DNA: TGTGCCAGCAGCTTAGCGCGGGGTTCGGGGAATTCACCCCTCCACTTT. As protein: CASSLARGSGNSPLHF.

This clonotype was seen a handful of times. This CDR3 reads CASGYGSTGLGYTF. CDR3 sequence (DNA): TGTGCTAGTGGCTACGGGAGCACTGGGTTGGGCTACACCTTC. The genes are TRBV12-5 and TRBJ1-2; D not resolved. CDR1 LGHNT and CDR2 FRNRAP come from the germline V gene. V lost 6 bases, J lost 8 bases, and 19 bases lay in between. The CDR3 covers 14 residues.

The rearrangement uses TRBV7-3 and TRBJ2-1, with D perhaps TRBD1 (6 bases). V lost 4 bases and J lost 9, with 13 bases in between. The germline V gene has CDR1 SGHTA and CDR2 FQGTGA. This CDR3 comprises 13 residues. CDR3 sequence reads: CASSWTESGEQFF. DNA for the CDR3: TGTGCCAGCAGCTGGACAGAGAGTGGTGAGCAGTTCTTC.

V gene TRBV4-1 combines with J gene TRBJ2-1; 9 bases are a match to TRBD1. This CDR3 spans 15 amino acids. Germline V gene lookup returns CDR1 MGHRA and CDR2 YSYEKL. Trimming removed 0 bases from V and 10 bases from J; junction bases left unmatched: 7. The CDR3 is CASSQEGTGLGEQFF. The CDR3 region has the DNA TGCGCCAGCAGCCAAGAAGGGACAGGGCTTGGCGAGCAGTTCTTC.

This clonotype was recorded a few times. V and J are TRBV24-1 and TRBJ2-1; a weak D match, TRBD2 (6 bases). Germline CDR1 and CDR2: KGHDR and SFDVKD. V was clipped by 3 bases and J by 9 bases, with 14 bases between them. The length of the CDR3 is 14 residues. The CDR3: CATSDGGIRGEQFF. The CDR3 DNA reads TGTGCCACCAGTGATGGGGGGATTCGGGGTGAGCAGTTCTTC.

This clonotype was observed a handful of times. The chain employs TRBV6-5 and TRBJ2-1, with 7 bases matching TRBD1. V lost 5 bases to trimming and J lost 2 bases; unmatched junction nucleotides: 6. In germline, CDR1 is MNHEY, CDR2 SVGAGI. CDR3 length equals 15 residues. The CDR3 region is CASSPTGFAYNEQFF. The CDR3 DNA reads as TGTGCCAGCAGTCCGACAGGGTTCGCCTACAATGAGCAGTTCTTC.

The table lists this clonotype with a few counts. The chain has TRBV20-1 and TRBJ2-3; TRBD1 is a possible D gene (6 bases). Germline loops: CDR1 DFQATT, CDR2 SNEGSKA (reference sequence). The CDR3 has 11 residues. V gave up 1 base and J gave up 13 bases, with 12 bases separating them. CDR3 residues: CSARVGAWEYF. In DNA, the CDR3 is TGCAGTGCTAGAGTGGGGGCGTGGGAGTATTTT.

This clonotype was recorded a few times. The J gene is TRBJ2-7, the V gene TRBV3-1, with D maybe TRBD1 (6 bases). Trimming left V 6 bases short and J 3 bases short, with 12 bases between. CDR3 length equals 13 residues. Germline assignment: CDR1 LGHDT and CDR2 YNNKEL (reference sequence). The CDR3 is CASRNQGSYEQYF. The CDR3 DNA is TGTGCCAGCAGGAACCAGGGGAGCTACGAGCAGTACTTC.

CDR3 sequence reads: CASSLVESDEQFF. CDR3 nucleotides: TGTGCCAGCAGCTTGGTGGAGAGCGATGAGCAGTTCTTC. The chain links TRBV7-2 to TRBJ2-1; D gene uncertain. Trimming cost V 3 bases and J 8 bases, with 11 bases left between them. CDR1 SGHTA and CDR2 FQGNSA come from the germline V gene. The CDR3 is 13 amino acids.

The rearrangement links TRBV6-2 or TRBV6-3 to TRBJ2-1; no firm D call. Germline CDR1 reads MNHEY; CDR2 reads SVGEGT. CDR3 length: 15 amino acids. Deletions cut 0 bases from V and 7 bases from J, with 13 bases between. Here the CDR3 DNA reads TGTGCCAGCAGTTACTCGGTACCCGTGGGGAATGAGCAGTTCTTC. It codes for CASSYSVPVGNEQFF.

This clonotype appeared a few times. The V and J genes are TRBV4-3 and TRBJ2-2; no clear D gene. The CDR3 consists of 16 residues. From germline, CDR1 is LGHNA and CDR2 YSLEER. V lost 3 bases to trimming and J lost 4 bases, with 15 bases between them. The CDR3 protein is CASSHIDGRITGELFF. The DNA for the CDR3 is TGCGCCAGCAGCCACATCGACGGCCGTATCACCGGGGAGCTGTTTTTT.

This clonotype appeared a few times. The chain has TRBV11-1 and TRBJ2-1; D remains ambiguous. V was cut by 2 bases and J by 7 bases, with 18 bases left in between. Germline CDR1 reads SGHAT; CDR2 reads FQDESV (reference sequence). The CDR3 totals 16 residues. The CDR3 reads CASSLSPLDGRNEQFF. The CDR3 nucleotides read TGTGCCAGCAGCTTAAGTCCTCTCGATGGAAGGAATGAGCAGTTCTTC.

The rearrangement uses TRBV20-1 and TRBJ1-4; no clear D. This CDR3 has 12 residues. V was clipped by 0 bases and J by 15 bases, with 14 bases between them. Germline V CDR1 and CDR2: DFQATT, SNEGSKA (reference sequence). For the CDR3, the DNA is TGCAGTGCTAGAGATAAGAGGACTGTGATGTTTTTT. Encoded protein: CSARDKRTVMFF.

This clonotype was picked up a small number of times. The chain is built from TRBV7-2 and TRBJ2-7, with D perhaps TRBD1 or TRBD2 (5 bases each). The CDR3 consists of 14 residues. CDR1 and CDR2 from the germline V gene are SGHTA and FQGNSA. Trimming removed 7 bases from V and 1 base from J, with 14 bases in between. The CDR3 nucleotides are TGTGCCAGCACCAGGGACCCCACATCCTACGAGCAGTACTTC. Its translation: CASTRDPTSYEQYF.

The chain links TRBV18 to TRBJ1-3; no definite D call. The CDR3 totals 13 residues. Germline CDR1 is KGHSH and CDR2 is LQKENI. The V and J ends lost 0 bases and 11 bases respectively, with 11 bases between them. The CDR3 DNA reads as TGTGCCAGCTCACCACCGACCTCTTTCGCCATATATTTT. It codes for CASSPPTSFAIYF.

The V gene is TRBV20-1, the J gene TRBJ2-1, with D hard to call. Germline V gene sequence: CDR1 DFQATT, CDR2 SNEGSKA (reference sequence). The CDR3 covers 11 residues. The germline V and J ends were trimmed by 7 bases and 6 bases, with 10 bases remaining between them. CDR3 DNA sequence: TGCAGTGTTTCGATCCTCAATGAGCAGTTCTTC. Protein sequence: CSVSILNEQFF.

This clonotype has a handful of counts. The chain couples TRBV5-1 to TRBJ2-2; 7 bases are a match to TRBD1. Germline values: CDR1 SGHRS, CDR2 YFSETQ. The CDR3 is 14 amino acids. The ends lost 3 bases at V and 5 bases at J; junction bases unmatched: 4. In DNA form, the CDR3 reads TGCGCCAGCAGCTACAGGGGAAGTACCGGGGAGCTGTTTTTT. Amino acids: CASSYRGSTGELFF.

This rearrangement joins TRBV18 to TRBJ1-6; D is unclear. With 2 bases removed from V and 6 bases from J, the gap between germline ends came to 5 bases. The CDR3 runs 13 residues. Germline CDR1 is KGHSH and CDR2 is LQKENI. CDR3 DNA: TGTGCCAGCTCACCATCTGGTAATTCACCCCTCCACTTT. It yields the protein CASSPSGNSPLHF.